This T cell receptor beta chain was obtained from a study of cytotoxic CD8 clonotypes in ibrutinib-treated CLL. Study at large: The study included 11 relapsed/refractory and 15 treatment-naive patients; 17 to 18 had IGHV unmutated disease. Study-level findings and limits: On treatment, the uncommon public clonotypes contracted or remained stable.

Germline V lookup: CDR1 SQVTM, CDR2 ANQGSEA. The CDR3 sequence is 13 residues long. Trimming took off 3 bases at V and 3 bases at J, with 11 bases between the two ends. The data were produced by immunoSEQ multiplex PCR, yet TCRdb's version contains in-frame clones alone and is incomplete. The repertoire holds some 50,000 clones, with about two thirds as singletons. This clone was found a few times. Its antigen remains unidentified. The gene calls are TRBV29-1 and TRBJ1-2, with D perhaps TRBD1 (5 bases). Sequences were derived from PBMCs, sampled after 12 months of ibrutinib treatment. The clonotype comes from a human donor with chronic lymphocytic leukemia. The CDR3 nucleotides read TGCAGCGTTGACCGGGGGTTATACTATGGCTACACCTTC. This codes for CSVDRGLYYGYTF.